Ten or more counts support the clone carrying this T cell receptor beta chain. The sample belongs to a study of T-cell reconstitution after alpha-beta-depleted transplantation in children. The germline V and J ends were trimmed by 1 base and 8 bases, with 11 bases remaining between them. CDR3 length equals 13 residues. CDR1 LGHNA and CDR2 YSLEER come from the germline V gene. TCRbeta library construction was performed incorporating unique molecular identifiers. From the PCR reads, TCRdb called clonotypes with MiXCR, one entry per CDR3 protein. The table shows approximately 83,000 distinct CDR3 sequences, with more than 9% occurring only once.

This sequence originates from a human donor who donated a stem cell graft to a child with inherited bone marrow failure. The sequencing used PBMCs from the stem cell graft donor, collected from the stem cell graft. The chain couples TRBV4-3 to TRBJ1-1; D call uncertain. The CDR3 DNA is TGCGCCAGCAGCCAAGTGCGGGCGGAGGAAGCTTTCTTT. This encodes CASSQVRAEEAFF.